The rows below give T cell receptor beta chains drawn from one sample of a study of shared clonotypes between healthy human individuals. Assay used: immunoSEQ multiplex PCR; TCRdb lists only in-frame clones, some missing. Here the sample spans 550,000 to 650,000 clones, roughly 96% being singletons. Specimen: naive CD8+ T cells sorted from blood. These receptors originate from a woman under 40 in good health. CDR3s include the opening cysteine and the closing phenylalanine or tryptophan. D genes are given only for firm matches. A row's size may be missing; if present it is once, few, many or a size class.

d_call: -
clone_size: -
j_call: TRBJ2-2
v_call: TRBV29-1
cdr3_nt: TGCAGCGTAGGACACTTAAATACCGGGGAGCTGTTTTTT
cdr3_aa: CSVGHLNTGELFF

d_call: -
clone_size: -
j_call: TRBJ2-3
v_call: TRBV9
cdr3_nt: TGTGCCAGCAGCGGTGACATAAGGGGAACAGATACGCAGTATTTT
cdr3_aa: CASSGDIRGTDTQYF

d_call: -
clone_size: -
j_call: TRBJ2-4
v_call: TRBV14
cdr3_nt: TGTGCCACCTCGGATTCCAACAGTGACATTCAGTACTTC
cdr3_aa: CATSDSNSDIQYF

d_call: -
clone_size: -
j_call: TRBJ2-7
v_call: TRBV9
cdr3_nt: TGTGCCAGCAGCGTATTCCCCGGGGGCCCCTACGAGCAGTACTTC
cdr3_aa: CASSVFPGGPYEQYF

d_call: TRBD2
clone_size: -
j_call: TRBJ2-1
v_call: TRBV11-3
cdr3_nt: TGTGCCAGCAGCCCCGGGGGGAGCAATGAGCAGTTCTTC
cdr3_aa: CASSPGGSNEQFF

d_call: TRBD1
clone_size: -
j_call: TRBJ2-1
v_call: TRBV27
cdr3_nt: TGTGCCAGTTGGACAGGGGTCAATGAGCAGTTCTTC
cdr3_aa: CASWTGVNEQFF

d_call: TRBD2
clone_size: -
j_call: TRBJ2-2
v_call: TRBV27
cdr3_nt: TGTGCCAGCAGTTTAGGGACTATCGCGACCGGGGAGCTGTTTTTT
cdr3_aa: CASSLGTIATGELFF

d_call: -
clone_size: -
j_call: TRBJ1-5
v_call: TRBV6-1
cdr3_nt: TGTGCCAGCAGTGAGACACCCTCCAATCAGCCCCAGCATTTT
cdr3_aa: CASSETPSNQPQHF

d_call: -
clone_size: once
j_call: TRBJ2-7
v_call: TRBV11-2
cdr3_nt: TGTGCCAGCAGCCTGGGGGCTAGGTCCTACGAGCAGTACTTC
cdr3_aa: CASSLGARSYEQYF

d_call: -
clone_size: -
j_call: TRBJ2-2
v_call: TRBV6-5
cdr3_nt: TGTGCCAATAAGGAGGGGCCGAACACCGGGGAGCTGTTTTTT
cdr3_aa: CANKEGPNTGELFF

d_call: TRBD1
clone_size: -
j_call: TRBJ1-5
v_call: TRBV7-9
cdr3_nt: TGTGCCAGCAGTAGTGGACAGGGGGCTTTTCGGAATCAGCCCCAGCATTTT
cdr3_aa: CASSSGQGAFRNQPQHF

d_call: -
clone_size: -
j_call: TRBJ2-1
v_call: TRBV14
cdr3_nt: TGTGCCAGCGCGCCGGAGGCCTACAATGAGCAGTTCTTC
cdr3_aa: CASAPEAYNEQFF

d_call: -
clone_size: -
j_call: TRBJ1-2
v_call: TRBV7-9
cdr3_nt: TGTGCCACCGCGGCCGAGAATCGTAACTATGGCTACACCTTC
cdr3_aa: CATAAENRNYGYTF

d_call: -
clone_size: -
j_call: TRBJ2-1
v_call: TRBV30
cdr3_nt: TGTGCGTGGACATCAGACTTTAACAATGAGCAGTTCTTC
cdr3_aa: CAWTSDFNNEQFF

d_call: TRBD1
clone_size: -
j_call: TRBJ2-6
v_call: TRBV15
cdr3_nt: TGTGCCACCAGCCCCCGGGACAGGCTCTCTGGGGCCAACGTCCTGACTTTC
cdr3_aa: CATSPRDRLSGANVLTF

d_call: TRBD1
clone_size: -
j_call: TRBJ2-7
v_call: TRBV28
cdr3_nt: TGTGCCAGCACCCTCGGACAGGGCTACGAGCAGTACTTC
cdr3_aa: CASTLGQGYEQYF

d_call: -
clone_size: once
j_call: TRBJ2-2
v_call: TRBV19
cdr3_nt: TGTGCCAGTAGTGTCCGGGACACCTTGTACACCGGGGAGCTGTTTTTT
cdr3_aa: CASSVRDTLYTGELFF

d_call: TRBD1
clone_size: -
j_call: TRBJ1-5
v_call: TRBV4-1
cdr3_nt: TGCGCCAGCAGCCAAGCGGGGACCAGGGGGAGCAATCAGCCCCAGCATTTT
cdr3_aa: CASSQAGTRGSNQPQHF

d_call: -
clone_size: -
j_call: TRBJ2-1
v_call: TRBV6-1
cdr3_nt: TGTGCCAGCAATCAGGGATACAATGAGCAGTTCTTC
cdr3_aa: CASNQGYNEQFF

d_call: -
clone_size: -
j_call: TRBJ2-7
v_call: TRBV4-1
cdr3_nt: TGCGCCAGCAGCCTACACCTCCTAGGCGAGCAGTACTTC
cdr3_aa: CASSLHLLGEQYF

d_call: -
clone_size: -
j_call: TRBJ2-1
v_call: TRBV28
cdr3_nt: TGTGCCAGCAGTCTACCGGGAGCGCAGTTCTTC
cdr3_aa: CASSLPGAQFF

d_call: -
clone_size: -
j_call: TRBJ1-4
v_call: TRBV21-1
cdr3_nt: TGTGCCAGCAGCAAAGCAACGCCCGGCGAAGACAGAAGTAATGAAAAACTGTTTTTT
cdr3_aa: CASSKATPGEDRSNEKLFF

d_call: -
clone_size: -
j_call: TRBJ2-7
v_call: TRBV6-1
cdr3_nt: TGTGCCAGCAGTGCTGACCGGTACTACGAGCAGTACTTC
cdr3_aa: CASSADRYYEQYF

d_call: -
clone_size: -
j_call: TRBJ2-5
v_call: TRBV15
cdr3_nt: TGTGCCACCAGCAGAGAGGGACTTACCGGAAGGGAGACCCAGTACTTC
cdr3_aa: CATSREGLTGRETQYF

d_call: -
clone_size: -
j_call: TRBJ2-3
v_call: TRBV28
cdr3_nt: TGTGCCAGCAGTTTTGCGGCACGTTTCACAGATACGCAGTATTTT
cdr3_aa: CASSFAARFTDTQYF

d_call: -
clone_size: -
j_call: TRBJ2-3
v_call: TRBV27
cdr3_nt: TGTGCCAGCAGTTTAAGGGGGTACACAGATACGCAGTATTTT
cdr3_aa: CASSLRGYTDTQYF

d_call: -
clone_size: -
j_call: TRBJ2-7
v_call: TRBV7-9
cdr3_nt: TGTGCCAGCAGCTCCAGGGATTTATTCGACGAGCAGTACTTC
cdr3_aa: CASSSRDLFDEQYF

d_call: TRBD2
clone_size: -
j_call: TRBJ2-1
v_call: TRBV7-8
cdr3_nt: TGTGCCAGCAGCTTAGGGGCTAGCGGGAGCTATGAGCAGTTCTTC
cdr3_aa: CASSLGASGSYEQFF

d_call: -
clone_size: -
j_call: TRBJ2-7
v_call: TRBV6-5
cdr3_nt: TGTGCCAGCAGGCCCGGGGCCTCCTACGAGCAGTACTTC
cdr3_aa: CASRPGASYEQYF

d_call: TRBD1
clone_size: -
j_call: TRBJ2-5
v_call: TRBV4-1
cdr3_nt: TGCGCCAGCAGCCAACTGGACAGGATGGGAGAGACCCAGTACTTC
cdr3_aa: CASSQLDRMGETQYF

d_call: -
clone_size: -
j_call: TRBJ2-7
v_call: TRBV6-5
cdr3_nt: TGTGCCAGCAGACTTGAGGGGGAACCCTCCTACGAGCAGTACTTC
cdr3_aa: CASRLEGEPSYEQYF

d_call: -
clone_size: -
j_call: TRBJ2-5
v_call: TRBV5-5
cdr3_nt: TGTGCCAGCAGCTCGAGGAGTGAAGAGACCCAGTACTTC
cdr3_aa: CASSSRSEETQYF

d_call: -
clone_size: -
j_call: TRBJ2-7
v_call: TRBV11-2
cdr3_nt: TGTGCCAGCAGCTTAGAGGACAGTTCCTACGAGCAGTACTTC
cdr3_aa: CASSLEDSSYEQYF

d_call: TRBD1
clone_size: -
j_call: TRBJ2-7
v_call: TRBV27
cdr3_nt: TGTGCCAGCAGTTTTGGGGACAGACCCTACGAGCAGTACTTC
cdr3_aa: CASSFGDRPYEQYF

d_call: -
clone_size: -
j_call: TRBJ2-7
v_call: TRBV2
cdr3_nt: TGTGCCAGCAGTGACAGGTACGAGCAGTACTTC
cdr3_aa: CASSDRYEQYF

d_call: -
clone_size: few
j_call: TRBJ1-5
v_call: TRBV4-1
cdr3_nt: TGCGCCAGCAGCCAGCGCCTTAATCAGCCCCAGCATTTT
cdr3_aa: CASSQRLNQPQHF

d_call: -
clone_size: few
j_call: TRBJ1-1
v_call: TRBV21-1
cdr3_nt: TGTGCCAGCAGCCCTCAGGGCCTGAACACTGAAGCTTTCTTT
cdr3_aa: CASSPQGLNTEAFF

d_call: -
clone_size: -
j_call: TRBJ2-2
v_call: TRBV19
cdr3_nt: TGTGCCAGTCGGTCCGGGGAGCTGTTTTTT
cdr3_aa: CASRSGELFF

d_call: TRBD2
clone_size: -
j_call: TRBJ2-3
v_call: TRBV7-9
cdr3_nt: TGTGCCAGCAGCGGGAGCGGGAGGGACACAGATACGCAGTATTTT
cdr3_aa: CASSGSGRDTDTQYF

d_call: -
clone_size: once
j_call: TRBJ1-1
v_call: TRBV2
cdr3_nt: TGTGCCAGCGTGAGCGGCACTGAAGCTTTCTTT
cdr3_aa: CASVSGTEAFF

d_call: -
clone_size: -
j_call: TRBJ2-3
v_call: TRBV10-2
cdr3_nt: TGCGCCAGCAGTGAGGGTTATACGCAGTATTTT
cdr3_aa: CASSEGYTQYF

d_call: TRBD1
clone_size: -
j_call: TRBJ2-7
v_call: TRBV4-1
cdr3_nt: TGCGCCAGCAGCCAAAATCCGGGACAGGGAGAATACGAGCAGTACTTC
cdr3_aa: CASSQNPGQGEYEQYF

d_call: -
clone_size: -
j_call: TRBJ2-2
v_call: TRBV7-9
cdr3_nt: TGTGCCAGCAGCTACCGGGCCCAGCGGGTTACCGGGGAGCTGTTTTTT
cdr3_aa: CASSYRAQRVTGELFF